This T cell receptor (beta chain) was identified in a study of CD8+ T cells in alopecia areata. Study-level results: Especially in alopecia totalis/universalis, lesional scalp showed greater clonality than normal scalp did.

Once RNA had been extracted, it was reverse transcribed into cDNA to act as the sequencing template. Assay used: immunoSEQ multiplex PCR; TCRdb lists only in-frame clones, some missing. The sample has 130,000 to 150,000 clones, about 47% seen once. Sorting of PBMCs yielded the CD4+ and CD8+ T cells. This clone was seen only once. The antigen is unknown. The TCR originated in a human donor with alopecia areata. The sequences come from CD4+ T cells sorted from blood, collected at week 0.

In nucleotides, the CDR3 is TGTGCCAGCAGCCGGGACAGAGAAGAGACCCAGTACTTC. It yields the protein CASSRDREETQYF. V and J are TRBV25-1 and TRBJ2-5, with TRBD1 matching over 7 bases. CDR1 and CDR2 (germline): MGHDK, SYGVNS. Trimming at V came to 6 bases and at J to 3 bases, leaving 4 bases not matched to a gene. CDR3 length: 13 amino acids.